This T cell receptor (beta chain) was sequenced for a study of Ad26.COV2.S vaccination and SARS-CoV-2 variants. Study as a whole: Ad26.COV2.S, an intramuscular injection, was given once or twice 56 days apart. Study results and limitations: Vaccine recipients and placebo recipients showed similar non-spike TCR breadth.

Germline values: CDR1 MNHEY, CDR2 SVGAGI. V was shortened by 4 bases and J by 0 bases, with 9 bases between the two germline ends. This CDR3 is 15 amino acids long. Treatment specified: 15 to 20 received Ad26.COV2.S at low or high dose, single or two shots; about 5 received placebo; per-sample allocation not given. Sampling was done on day 63 after the first vaccine or placebo injection. TCRdb keeps only in-frame clones here, not all; method: immunoSEQ multiplex PCR. The sample holds around 300,000 clones; around 89% are singletons and the top ten take approximately 5%. With respect to this clone: Its target is not known.

This specimen was peripheral blood, taken in a trial of Ad26.COV2.S vaccine versus placebo. The TCR originated in a person between 18 and 60 years old who received the Ad26.COV2.S COVID-19 vaccine or a placebo. The genes are TRBV6-5 and TRBJ1-4; no clear D gene. The CDR3 DNA sequence: TGTGCCAGCAGTTCAGACCGCGCAACTAATGAAAAACTGTTTTTT. Amino acids: CASSSDRATNEKLFF.